Listed here is a single T cell receptor beta chain. Its specific antigen is unknown. Base qualities are not recorded, but no much larger clone differs from it by a single base. Library preparation used the immunoSEQ multiplex PCR assay. A mixture of 60 forward primers for TCR Vbeta segments and 13 reverse primers for TCR Jbeta segments was used in the multiplex PCR. Amplification of the CDR3 region of rearranged TCR beta genes was performed with a multiplex PCR assay on genomic DNA. The Illumina HiSeq System was used to sequence the amplified TCR beta libraries as 87-base-pair reads. The authors' analysis ran thus. A later analysis counted tens of millions of unique TCR beta chains across the 700 or so repertoires, and about 10 million of these chains were shared by at least two donors. Raw reads were error-corrected and collapsed into unique sequences with a nearest-neighbor algorithm that merged closely related sequences to remove PCR and sequencing errors. Alignment of CDR3 sequences to IMGT reference sequences was used to assign V, D and J gene segments. Each retained sequence needed at least a six-nucleotide match to both a V gene segment and a J gene segment. A rearrangement counted as productive if the CDR3 had no stop codons and remained in frame with V and J, and every other rearrangement counted as non-productive. Following IMGT convention, CDR3 was defined as the stretch from the second conserved V-encoded cysteine up to the conserved J-encoded phenylalanine. The earlier analysis of roughly 590 of the donors excluded any sequence lacking an unambiguous match to a single V gene segment. In an earlier analysis of some 590 of the donors, a V segment was called functional when productive rearrangements were above 56.7%, and segregating when the standard deviation between donors exceeded 5%. A statistical classification framework was built to diagnose cytomegalovirus status from the catalog of TCR beta chain sequences. In a later analysis, V and J genes were assigned by comparing TCR nucleotide sequences against IMGT/GENE-DB human TR gene sequences. Using the TCRdist pipeline, a later analysis assigned CDR3 sequences along with most-parsimonious VDJ recombination scenarios. In a later analysis, each TCR beta chain was defined by its CDR3 amino acid sequence together with its V-gene family, and reads lacking a unique V-gene family were excluded. A later analysis removed 500 to 600 highly shared, low-generation-probability nucleotide sequences to deal with suspected cross-contamination and a sequencing artifact. A later analysis calculated a clonal expansion index for each public chain from normalized within-repertoire ranks of inferred template counts. In a later analysis, generation probabilities were computed with a VDJ recombination model fitted to out-of-frame rearrangements, and the resulting probabilities were checked against IGoR. A later analysis scored TCR-TCR, TCR-HLA and TCR-CMV co-occurrence with hypergeometric tests, applying a repertoire-size bias correction to TCR pairs. To estimate false discovery rates, a later analysis permuted the HLA or CMV assignments 20 times. In a later analysis, co-occurring TCRs were grouped using DBSCAN, and TCRdist sequence similarity was added for clustering within HLA-allele-positive subsets. For co-occurrence clustering, repertoires with fewer than 30,000 or more than 120,000 public chains were excluded, along with five repertoires with anomalous nucleotide sharing. TCRdb took over this immuneACCESS table, retaining in-frame rearrangements with V and J assigned. Such tables are incomplete; in checked studies, under half of the missing clones stem from an unresolved V gene, and the remainder is unexplained. V and J calls and clone size are given by that table; D and trimming were obtained from the DNA. For this sample the table gives approximately 170,000 clones, of which about 82% were detected only once. 0.65% to 0.95% of the sample belongs to the ten largest clones.

The germline V end is reduced by 3 bases and the J end by 9 bases; junction bases left unmatched: 16. From cysteine to phenylalanine, the CDR3 is 16 amino acids long. Just CDR3 DNA is preserved here, 48 bases in frame from base 1. Via the germline V gene, CDR1 is SGHTA and CDR2 FQGTGA. This sample was included in a study of cytomegalovirus exposure and HLA in healthy donors (dated 2017 in TCRdb). Notes on the research overall: An earlier analysis of several hundred of the donors reported approximately 280 Gb of sequence data and 95 million to 140 million unique TCR beta sequences obtained from around 190 million T cells. About 320 gigabases of sequencing data and approximately 85 million unique TCR sequences were included in an early release covering 550 to 650 HLA-typed donors. Of the roughly 420 genotyped donors, 70% to 90% were placed in the genetic ancestry cluster associated with self-reported Caucasian donors. The aim of the study was to test whether cataloging public T cell receptors could identify signatures of past pathogen exposure. The T cell repertoires of some 700 subjects were profiled by immunosequencing and related to cytomegalovirus serostatus. A separate validation cohort of roughly 130 different subjects was used in addition to the roughly 670-subject first cohort. The study combined high-throughput TCR immunosequencing, statistical association of individual TCRs with disease status, and machine learning to predict cytomegalovirus infection status. In a later analysis, previously published TCR beta repertoires from 500 to 750 donors were re-analyzed and high-resolution HLA genotyping was added so that TCR occurrence patterns could be studied. Rather than using new phenotypic data, the later analysis identified candidate immune exposures from TCR beta sequences and from how often those sequences occurred across donors. To decide whether each TCR beta V gene segment behaved as functional or pseudogenic, an earlier analysis of some 600 of the donors relied on high-throughput TCR beta sequencing. Donor age, sex, ethnicity and CMV serostatus were compiled alongside the repertoire data. In a later genetic analysis, genome-wide SNP genotypes for about three fifths of the roughly 670 donors were used, and that subset was treated as a discovery cohort. Every repertoire in the discovery cohort had been generated on one and the same sequencing platform. HLA typing covered class I and class II loci at four-digit resolution. Typing coverage varied by locus: roughly 629-630 donors for A, B, C, DRB1 and DQB1; 500 to 550 for DQA1; more than 600 for DPA1; 450 to 480 for DPB1. Roughly 5 DR-DQ haplotypes were handled as single units for association and clustering, since linkage in the cohort was strong. Across approximately 420 genotyped donors of the cohort, an average of approximately 220,000 unique TCR beta nucleotide sequences per donor were sequenced, and approximately 17% of those sequences were non-productive.

The cohort consisted of approximately 690 healthy bone marrow donors. All cohort members were sampled while nominally healthy, although unrecorded immune exposures were likely present. The donor tested CMV seronegative and was one of the 352 seronegative cohort members. A peripheral blood sample was collected from each donor, and TCR beta sequencing was performed on peripheral blood mononuclear cells. The Qiagen DNeasy Blood Extraction Kit was used to extract genomic DNA from the blood cell samples. Summary of the overall study and its limitations: It was suggested by the authors that the approach could potentially be generalized to other disease states and immunological phenotypes. In a later analysis, the rate of TCR association differed among HLA loci, with DRB1 alleles having the most associated TCRs and HLA-C alleles having the fewest. The 87-base-pair reads could not distinguish some IMGT-functional V segments, including TRBV6-2 and TRBV6-3, so those segments were excluded. Specific HLA alleles were associated with roughly 17,000 TCR beta sequences at a false discovery rate of 0.05 in a later analysis. Roughly uniform sequencing depth across donors was assumed in presence/absence analyses, although this assumption may not hold. A later analysis found that HLA-associated TCR beta chains were more clonally expanded and had lower generation probabilities than equally common non-associated chains. In a later genetic analysis, fewer N-insertions in productive TCRs were reported among donors in an Asian-associated ancestry cluster than the roughly 640-donor mean. Broadly in line with IMGT annotations, most TCR beta V segments showed up in productive rearrangements about 87% or about 30% of the time in an earlier analysis of about 500 of the donors. Most TCR sequences were seen in very few donors, while some public TCRs were found in many individuals. Correlated functional status among segregating V segments might be attributable to linkage disequilibrium, but an unknown experimental factor could not be ruled out. The earlier analysis of approximately 560 of the donors excluded roughly 16 rarely observed V segments, including chromosome 9 orphons, because counts were too low. A later genetic analysis associated a missense DCLRE1C variant with V-gene and J-gene trimming of TCR beta chains, and an independent cohort replicated the association. Only TCR beta chains were sequenced in this cohort, and the absence of alpha or paired-chain data limited detectable features. Because HLA typing was unavailable for some donors at each locus, only the typed subset was used in association tests. A few of the identified cytomegalovirus-associated TCR beta chains were confirmed in vitro to be specific for cytomegalovirus antigens. A further reported finding was that TCR beta sequences accurately predicted the HLA-A and HLA-B alleles for most subjects in the first cohort. Most CMV-associated TCR beta chains appeared to be HLA-restricted in a later analysis, and the HLA associations seemed to be driven largely by CMV exposure. The classifier was reported to diagnose cytomegalovirus status with high specificity and sensitivity in both the original and validation cohorts. The sequencing pipeline was judged likely to have produced a cluster of highly shared sequence variants as a technical artifact. CMV serostatus was the only immune exposure information available for the cohort. Assigning TCR associations to individual alleles was difficult when HLA alleles, especially DR and DQ, strongly co-occurred. In a later analysis, several top co-occurrence clusters were reported to appear linked to parvovirus B19, influenza, CMV and Epstein-Barr virus. In the study, 150 to 200 TCR beta chains were listed as associated with cytomegalovirus.

The chain is assembled from TRBV7-3 and TRBJ2-5, with 7 bases in between that match TRBD2. The sample taken for sequencing was PBMCs. The TCR was taken from a female donor in good health and CMV-seronegative. The DNA sequence is TGTGCCAGCAGCTTGAAACGCGGGGGTCCCAATGGGTCCCAGTACTTC. Translated, this gives CASSLKRGGPNGSQYF.